This T cell receptor (beta chain) was sequenced in a study of beta chain features in type 1 diabetes. Losses at the gene ends were 0 bases for V and 5 bases for J; bases not matched to a gene: 2. Germline lookup yields CDR1 SGHDT and CDR2 YYEEEE. CDR3 size: 14 residues. Overall study findings and caveats: The naive, central memory and Treg TCRB repertoires of patients appeared to be more similar to one another than those of healthy donors. Shorter templates may be favored by PCR, equally so in patients and controls. Moderate but significant shortening of TCRB CDR3s was recorded in all four CD4+ subsets from Type 1 diabetes patients.

In the case of this clone: Its antigen remains unidentified.

The collection from each donor was one heparinised blood draw averaging approximately 110 mL. CD45RO/CCR7/CD25/CD127/CD95/CD27 staining was used to isolate CD4+ naive, central memory, regulatory and stem cell-like memory cells by sorting. Sequenced material consisted of expressed TCRB transcripts (all of the isolated RNA was reverse transcribed). The method was immunoSEQ multiplex PCR; TCRdb's version includes in-frame clones alone and lacks a portion of them. There are over 200,000 clones in the sample; about 11% occur only once, and approximately 0.017% lies in the top ten. The sequence was obtained from a man younger than 40 with type 1 diabetes. The genes are TRBV5-6 and TRBJ1-5, with 7 bases lining up with TRBD1. The sample taken for sequencing was naive CD4+ T cells from blood. In DNA, the CDR3 is TGTGCCAGCAGCTTGGGGACAGGACATCAGCCCCAGCATTTT. Translation: CASSLGTGHQPQHF.